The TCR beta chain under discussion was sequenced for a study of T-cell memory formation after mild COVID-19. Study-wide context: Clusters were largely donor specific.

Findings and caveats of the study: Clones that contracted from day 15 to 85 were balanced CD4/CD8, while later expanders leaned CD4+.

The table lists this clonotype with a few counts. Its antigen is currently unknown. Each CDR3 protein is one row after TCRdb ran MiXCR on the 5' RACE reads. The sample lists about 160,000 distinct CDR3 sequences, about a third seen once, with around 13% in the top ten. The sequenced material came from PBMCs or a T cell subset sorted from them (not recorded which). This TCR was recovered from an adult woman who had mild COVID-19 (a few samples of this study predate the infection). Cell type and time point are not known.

The CDR3 DNA is TGTGCCAGCAGCTCCCCCAAGGGGACGAACACCGGGGAGCTGTTTTTT. Translated, it gives CASSSPKGTNTGELFF. The chain links TRBV7-2 to TRBJ2-2; maybe TRBD1 (5 bases). Germline V CDR1 and CDR2: SGHTA, FQGNSA. The CDR3 is 16 amino acids. Trimming shortened V by 4 bases and J by 0 bases, and 12 bases separated the two germline ends.